This TCR beta chain was identified during a study of fetal regulatory T cell absence and autoimmunity. CDR3 length: 15 residues. The V end was cut by 4 bases, the J end by 0 bases, with 9 bases between. Germline assignment: CDR1 MNHNS and CDR2 SASEGT. TCRdb keeps only in-frame clones here, not all; method: immunoSEQ multiplex PCR. The data show about 43,000 clones, about 86% seen once. General study points: Pancreas TCRs were oligoclonally enriched versus cord blood, some clones over 80-fold.

Comments on this clone: Its specificity is unknown.

The TCR was taken from a newborn boy with IPEX syndrome. This sequence joins TRBV6-1 and TRBJ2-2; no clear D gene. Sequencing was done on a sample of cord blood. The CDR3 sequence is CASSVRTTNTGELFF. The CDR3 DNA sequence: TGTGCCAGCAGTGTGCGGACCACGAACACCGGGGAGCTGTTTTTT.